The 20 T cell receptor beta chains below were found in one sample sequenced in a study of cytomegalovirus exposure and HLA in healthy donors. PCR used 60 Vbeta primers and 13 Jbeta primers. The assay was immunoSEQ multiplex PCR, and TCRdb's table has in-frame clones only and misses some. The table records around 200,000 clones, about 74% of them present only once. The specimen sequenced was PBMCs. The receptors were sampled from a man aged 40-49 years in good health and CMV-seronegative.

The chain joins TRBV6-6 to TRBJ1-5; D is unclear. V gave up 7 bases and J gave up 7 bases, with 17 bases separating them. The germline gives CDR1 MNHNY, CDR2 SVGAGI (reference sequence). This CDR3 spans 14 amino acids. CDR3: CASIKTLGGQPQHF. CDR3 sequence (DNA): TGTGCCAGCATAAAGACTTTGGGCGGGCAGCCCCAGCATTTT.

The CDR3 loop is CASSTHRGRVSEAFF. In nucleotides, the CDR3 is TGTGCCAGCAGCACACACAGGGGGCGCGTTTCTGAAGCTTTCTTT. The chain has TRBV9 and TRBJ1-1, with 9 bases fitting TRBD1. This CDR3 contains 15 residues. Germline CDR1 and CDR2: SGDLS and YYNGEE. V lost 4 bases to trimming and J lost 6 bases; unmatched junction nucleotides: 10. Complete variable domain (other parts from reference TRBV9 and TRBJ1-1): DSGVTQTPKHLITATGQRVTLRCSPRSGDLSVYWYQQSLDQGLQFLIQYYNGEERAKGNILERFSAQQFPDLHSELNLSSLELGDSALYFCASSTHRGRVSEAFFGQGTRLTVV.

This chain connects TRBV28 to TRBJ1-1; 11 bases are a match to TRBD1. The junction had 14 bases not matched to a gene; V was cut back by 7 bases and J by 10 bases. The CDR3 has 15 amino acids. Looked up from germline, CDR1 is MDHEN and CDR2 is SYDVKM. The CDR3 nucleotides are TGTGCCAGCACCAAACCGGGACAGGGGGAAACCCGAGCTTTCTTT. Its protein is CASTKPGQGETRAFF.

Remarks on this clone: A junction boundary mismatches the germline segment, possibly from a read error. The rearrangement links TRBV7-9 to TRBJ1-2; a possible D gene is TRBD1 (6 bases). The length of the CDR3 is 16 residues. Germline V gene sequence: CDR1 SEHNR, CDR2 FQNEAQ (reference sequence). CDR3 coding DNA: TGTTCCAGCAGCTTCTCTGGACAGAATCTGAACGATGGCTACACCTTC. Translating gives CSSSFSGQNLNDGYTF.

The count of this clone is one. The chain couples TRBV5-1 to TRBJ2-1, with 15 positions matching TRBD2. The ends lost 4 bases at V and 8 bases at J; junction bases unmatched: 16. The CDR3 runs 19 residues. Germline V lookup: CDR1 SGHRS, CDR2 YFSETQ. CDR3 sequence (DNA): TGCGCCAGCAGCCCGGGACTAGCGGGGGGACTAACCCAATGGTATGAGCAGTTCTTC. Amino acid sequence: CASSPGLAGGLTQWYEQFF.

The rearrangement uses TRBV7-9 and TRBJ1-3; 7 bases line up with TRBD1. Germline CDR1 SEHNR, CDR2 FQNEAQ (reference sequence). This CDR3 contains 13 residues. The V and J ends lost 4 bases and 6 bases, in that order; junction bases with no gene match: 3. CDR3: CASSSGQKNTIYF. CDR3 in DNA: TGTGCCAGCAGCTCGGGACAGAAAAACACCATATATTTT.

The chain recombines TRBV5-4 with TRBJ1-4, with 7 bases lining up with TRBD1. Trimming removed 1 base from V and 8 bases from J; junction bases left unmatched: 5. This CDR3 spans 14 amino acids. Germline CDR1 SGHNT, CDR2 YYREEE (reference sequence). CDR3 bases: TGTGCCAGCAGCTTGTATACGGACAGGGAAAAACTGTTTTTT. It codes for CASSLYTDREKLFF.

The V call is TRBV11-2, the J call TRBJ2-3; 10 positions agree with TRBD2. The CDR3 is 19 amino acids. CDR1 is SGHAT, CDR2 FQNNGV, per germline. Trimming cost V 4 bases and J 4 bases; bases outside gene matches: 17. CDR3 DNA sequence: TGTGCCAGCAGCTCTCCCTGGACTAGCGGAGGGAGGCCCCCAGATACGCAGTATTTT. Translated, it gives CASSSPWTSGGRPPDTQYF.

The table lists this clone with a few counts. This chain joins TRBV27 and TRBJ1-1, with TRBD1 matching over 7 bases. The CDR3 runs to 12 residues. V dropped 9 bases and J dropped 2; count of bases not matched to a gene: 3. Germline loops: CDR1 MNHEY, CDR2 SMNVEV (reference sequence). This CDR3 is CASRTGNTEAFF. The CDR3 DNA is TGTGCCAGTCGGACAGGAAACACTGAAGCTTTCTTT.

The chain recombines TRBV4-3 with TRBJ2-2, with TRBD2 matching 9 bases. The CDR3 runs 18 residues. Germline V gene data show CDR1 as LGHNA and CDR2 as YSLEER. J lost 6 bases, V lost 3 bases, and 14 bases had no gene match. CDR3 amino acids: CASSQMATSGGFPGELFF. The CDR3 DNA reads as TGCGCCAGCAGCCAGATGGCCACCAGCGGGGGGTTTCCCGGGGAGCTGTTTTTT.

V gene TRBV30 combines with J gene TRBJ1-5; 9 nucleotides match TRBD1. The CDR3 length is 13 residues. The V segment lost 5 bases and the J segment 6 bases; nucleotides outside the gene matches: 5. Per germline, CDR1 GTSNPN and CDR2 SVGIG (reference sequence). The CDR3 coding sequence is TGTGCCTGGGACAGGGGGATGGGTCAGCCCCAGCATTTT. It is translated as CAWDRGMGQPQHF.

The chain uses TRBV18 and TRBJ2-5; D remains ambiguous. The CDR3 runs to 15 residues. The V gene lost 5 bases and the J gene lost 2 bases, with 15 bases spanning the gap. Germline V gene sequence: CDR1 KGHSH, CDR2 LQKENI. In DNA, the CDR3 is TGTGCCAGCTCAGAATTGGGTACAGTGCAAGAGACCCAGTACTTC. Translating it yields CASSELGTVQETQYF.

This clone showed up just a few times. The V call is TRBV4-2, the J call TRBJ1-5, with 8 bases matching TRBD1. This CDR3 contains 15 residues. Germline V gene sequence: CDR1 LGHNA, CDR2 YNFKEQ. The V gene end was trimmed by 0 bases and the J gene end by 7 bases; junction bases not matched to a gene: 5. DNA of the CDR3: TGTGCCAGCAGCCAAGAGGCAGGGGGCGGGCAGCCCCAGCATTTT. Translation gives CASSQEAGGGQPQHF.

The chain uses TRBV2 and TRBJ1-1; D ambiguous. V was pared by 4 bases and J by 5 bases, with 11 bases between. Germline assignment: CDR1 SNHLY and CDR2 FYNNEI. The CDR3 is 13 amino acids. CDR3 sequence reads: CASSASPVTEAFF. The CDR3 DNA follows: TGTGCCAGCAGTGCTAGCCCCGTGACTGAAGCTTTCTTT. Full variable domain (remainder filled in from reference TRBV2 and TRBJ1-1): EPEVTQTPSHQVTQMGQEVILRCVPISNHLYFYWYRQILGQKVEFLVSFYNNEISEKSEIFDDQFSVERPDGSNFTLKIRSTKLEDSAMYFCASSASPVTEAFFGQGTRLTVV.

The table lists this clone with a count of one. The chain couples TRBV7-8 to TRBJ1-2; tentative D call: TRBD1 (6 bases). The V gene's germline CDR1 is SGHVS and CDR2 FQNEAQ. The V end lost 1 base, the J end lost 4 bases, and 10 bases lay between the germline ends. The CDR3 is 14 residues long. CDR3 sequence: CASSLGGQPYGYTF. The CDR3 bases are TGTGCCAGCAGCTTAGGAGGACAGCCCTATGGCTACACCTTC.

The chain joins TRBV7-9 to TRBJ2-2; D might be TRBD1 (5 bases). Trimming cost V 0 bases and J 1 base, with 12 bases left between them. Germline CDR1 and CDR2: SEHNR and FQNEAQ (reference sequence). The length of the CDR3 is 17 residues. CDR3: CASSLAGRRGNTGELFF. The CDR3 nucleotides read TGTGCCAGCAGCTTAGCGGGGCGTCGAGGGAACACCGGGGAGCTGTTTTTT.

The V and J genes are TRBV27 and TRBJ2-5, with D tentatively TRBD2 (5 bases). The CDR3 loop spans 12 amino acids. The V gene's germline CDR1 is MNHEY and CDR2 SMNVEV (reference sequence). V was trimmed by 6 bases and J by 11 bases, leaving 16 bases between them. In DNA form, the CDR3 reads TGTGCCAGCAGCCCGAGGCGTGGGGAGCAGTACTTC. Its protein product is CASSPRRGEQYF.

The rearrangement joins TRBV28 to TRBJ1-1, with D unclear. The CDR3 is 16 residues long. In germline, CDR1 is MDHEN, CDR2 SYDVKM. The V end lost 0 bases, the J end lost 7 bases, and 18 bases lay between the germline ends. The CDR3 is CASSLWGGQAIFEAFF. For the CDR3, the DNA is TGTGCCAGCAGTTTATGGGGCGGGCAGGCCATATTTGAAGCTTTCTTT.

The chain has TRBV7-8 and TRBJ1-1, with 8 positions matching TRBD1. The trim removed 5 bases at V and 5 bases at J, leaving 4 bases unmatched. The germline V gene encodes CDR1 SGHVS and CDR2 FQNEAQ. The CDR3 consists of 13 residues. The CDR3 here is CASSQDRGTEAFF. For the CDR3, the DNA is TGTGCCAGCAGCCAAGACAGGGGTACTGAAGCTTTCTTT. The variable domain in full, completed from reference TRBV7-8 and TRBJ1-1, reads GAGVSQSPRYKVAKRGQDVALRCDPISGHVSLFWYQQALGQGPEFLTYFQNEAQLDKSGLPSDRFFAERPEGSVSTLKIQRTQQEDSAVYLCASSQDRGTEAFFGQGTRLTVV.

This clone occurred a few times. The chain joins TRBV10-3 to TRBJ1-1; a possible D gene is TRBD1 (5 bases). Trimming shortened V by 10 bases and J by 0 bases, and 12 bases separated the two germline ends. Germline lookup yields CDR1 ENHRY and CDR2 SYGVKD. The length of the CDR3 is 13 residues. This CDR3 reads CATLQALNTEAFF. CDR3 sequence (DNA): TGTGCCACATTACAGGCTCTGAACACTGAAGCTTTCTTT.